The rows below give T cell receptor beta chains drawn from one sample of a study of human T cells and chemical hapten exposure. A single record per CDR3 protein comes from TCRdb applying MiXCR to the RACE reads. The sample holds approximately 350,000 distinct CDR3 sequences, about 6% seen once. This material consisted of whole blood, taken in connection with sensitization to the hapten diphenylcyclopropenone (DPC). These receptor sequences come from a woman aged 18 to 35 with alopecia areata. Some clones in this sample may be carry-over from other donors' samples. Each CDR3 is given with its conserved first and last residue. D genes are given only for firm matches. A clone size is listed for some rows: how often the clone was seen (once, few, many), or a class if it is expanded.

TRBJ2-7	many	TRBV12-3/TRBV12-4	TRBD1	CASSKGTGGYEQYF	TGTGCCAGCAGCAAAGGGACAGGCGGCTACGAGCAGTACTTC
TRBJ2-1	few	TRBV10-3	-	CAISFPGTPEQFF	TGTGCCATCAGTTTTCCAGGGACACCCGAGCAGTTCTTC
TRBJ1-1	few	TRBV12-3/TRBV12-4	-	CASSVRGPSTEAFF	TGTGCCAGCAGTGTCAGAGGTCCCAGCACTGAAGCTTTCTTT
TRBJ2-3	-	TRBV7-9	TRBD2	CASSWRGAGLTDTQYF	TGTGCCAGCAGCTGGCGGGGAGCGGGGCTGACAGATACGCAGTATTTT
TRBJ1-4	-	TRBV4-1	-	CASSQEAVRTNEKLFF	TGCGCCAGCAGCCAAGAGGCAGTCCGGACTAATGAAAAACTGTTTTTT
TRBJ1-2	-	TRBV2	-	CASSPEAELDYGYTF	TGTGCCAGCAGTCCCGAGGCGGAGCTTGACTATGGCTACACCTTC
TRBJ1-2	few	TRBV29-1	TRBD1	CSVPGQGFNYGYTF	TGCAGCGTGCCCGGACAGGGCTTTAACTATGGCTACACCTTC
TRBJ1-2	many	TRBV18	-	CASSQTEDYGYTF	TGTGCCAGCTCACAGACGGAGGACTATGGCTACACCTTC
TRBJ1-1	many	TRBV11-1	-	CASSLRISWGERNTEAFF	TGTGCCAGCAGCTTACGAATATCTTGGGGAGAACGGAACACTGAAGCTTTCTTT
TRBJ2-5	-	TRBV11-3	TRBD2	CASTLVPGLAGIWETQYF	TGTGCCAGTACCCTCGTTCCAGGACTAGCGGGGATCTGGGAGACCCAGTACTTC
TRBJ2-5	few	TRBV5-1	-	CASSLIPSDQETQYF	TGCGCCAGCAGCTTGATCCCGAGCGACCAAGAGACCCAGTACTTC
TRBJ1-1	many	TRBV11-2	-	CASSLVRDGSENTEAFF	TGTGCCAGCAGCTTAGTTAGGGACGGGTCCGAGAACACTGAAGCTTTCTTT
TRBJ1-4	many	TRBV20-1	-	CSARDRLSKGEKLFF	TGCAGTGCTAGAGATCGACTAAGTAAGGGGGAAAAACTGTTTTTT
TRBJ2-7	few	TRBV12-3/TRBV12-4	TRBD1	CASSLGQGVSYEQYF	TGTGCCAGCAGTTTAGGGCAGGGGGTATCCTACGAGCAGTACTTC